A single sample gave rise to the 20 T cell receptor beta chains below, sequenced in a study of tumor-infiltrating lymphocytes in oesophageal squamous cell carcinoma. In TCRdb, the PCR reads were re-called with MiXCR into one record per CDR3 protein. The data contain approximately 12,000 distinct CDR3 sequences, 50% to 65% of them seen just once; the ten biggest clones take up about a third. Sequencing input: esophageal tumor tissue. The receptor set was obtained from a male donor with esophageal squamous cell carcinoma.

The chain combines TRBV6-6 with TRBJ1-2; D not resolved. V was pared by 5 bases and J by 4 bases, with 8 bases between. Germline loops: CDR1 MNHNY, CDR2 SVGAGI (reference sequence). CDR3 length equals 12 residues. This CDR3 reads CASSPIGYGYTF. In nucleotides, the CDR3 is TGTGCCAGCAGTCCGATCGGCTATGGCTACACCTTC.

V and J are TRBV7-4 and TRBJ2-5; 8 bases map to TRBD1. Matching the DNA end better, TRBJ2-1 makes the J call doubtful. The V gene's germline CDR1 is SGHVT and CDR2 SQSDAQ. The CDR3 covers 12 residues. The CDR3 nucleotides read TGTGCCAGCAGCTTTGGGACAGGAGAGCAGTTCTTC. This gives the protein CASSFGTGEQFF.

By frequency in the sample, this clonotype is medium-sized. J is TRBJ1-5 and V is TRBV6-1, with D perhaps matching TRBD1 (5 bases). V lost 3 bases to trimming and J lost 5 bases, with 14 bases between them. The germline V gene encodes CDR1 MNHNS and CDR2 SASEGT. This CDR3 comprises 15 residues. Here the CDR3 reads CASSERREGYQPQHF. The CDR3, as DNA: TGTGCCAGCAGTGAGCGTAGGGAGGGGTATCAGCCCCAGCATTTT.

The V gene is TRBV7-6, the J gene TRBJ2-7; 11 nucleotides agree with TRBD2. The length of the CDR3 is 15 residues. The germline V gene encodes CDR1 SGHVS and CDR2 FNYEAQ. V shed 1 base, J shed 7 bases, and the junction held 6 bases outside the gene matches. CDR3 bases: TGTGCCAGCAGCTTAGAACTAGCGGGAGCGGGGGAGCAGTACTTC. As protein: CASSLELAGAGEQYF.

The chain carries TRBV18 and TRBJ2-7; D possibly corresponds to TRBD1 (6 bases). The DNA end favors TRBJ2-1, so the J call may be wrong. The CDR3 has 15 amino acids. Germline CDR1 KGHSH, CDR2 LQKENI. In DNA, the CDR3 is TGTGCCAGCTCACCATCCCAGGGGTACTACAATGAGCAGTTCTTC. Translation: CASSPSQGYYNEQFF.

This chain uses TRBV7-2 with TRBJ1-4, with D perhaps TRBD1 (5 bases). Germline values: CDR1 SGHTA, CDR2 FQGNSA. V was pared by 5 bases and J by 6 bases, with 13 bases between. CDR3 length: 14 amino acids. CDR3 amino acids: CASSTYGRDEKLFF. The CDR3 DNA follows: TGTGCCAGCAGCACCTACGGCAGGGATGAAAAACTGTTTTTT.

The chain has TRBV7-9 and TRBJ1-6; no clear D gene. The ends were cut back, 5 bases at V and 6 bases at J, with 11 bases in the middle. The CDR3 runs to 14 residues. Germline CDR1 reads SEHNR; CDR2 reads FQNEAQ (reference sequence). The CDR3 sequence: CASSPWSVNSPLHF. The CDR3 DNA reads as TGTGCCAGCAGCCCCTGGTCCGTTAATTCACCCCTCCACTTT.

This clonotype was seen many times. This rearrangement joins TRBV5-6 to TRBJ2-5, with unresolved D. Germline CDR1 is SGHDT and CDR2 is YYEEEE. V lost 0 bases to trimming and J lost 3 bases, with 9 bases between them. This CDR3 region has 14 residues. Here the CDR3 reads CASSLAGREETQYF. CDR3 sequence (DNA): TGTGCCAGCAGCTTGGCCGGTAGAGAAGAGACCCAGTACTTC.

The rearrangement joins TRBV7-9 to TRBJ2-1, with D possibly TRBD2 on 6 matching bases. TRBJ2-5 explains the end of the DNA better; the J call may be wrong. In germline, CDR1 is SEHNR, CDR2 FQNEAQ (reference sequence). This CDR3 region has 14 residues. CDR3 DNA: TGTGCCAGCAGCTCGATCGGGAGAGGTGAGACCCAGTACTTC. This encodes CASSSIGRGETQYF.

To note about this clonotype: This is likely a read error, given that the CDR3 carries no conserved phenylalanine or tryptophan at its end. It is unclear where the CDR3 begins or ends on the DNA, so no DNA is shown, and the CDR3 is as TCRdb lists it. Here the CDR3 reads CASSSSGLPQQFFGP. V gene TRBV7-3 combines with J gene TRBJ2-3; TRBD2 was called by the table and not checked on the DNA. The CDR3 region is 15 residues in length, termini included. Germline V gene sequence: CDR1 SGHTA, CDR2 FQGTGA.

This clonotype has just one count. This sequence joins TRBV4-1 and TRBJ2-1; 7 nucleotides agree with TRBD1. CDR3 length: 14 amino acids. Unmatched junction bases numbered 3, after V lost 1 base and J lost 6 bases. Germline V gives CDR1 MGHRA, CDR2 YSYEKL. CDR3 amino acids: CASSQGQGGNEQFF. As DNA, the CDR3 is TGCGCCAGCAGCCAAGGACAGGGTGGCAATGAGCAGTTCTTC.

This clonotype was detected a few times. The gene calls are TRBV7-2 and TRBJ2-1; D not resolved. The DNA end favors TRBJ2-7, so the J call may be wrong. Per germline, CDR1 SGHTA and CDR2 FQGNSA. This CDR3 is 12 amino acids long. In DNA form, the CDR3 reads TGTGCCAGCAGCTTAGTTAGGTACGAGCAGTACTTC. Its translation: CASSLVRYEQYF.

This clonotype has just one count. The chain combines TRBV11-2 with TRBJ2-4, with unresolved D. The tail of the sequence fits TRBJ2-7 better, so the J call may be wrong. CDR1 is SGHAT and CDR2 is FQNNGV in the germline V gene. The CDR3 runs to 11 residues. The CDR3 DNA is TGTGCCAGCAGCTTCCACTACGAGCAGTACTTC. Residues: CASSFHYEQYF.

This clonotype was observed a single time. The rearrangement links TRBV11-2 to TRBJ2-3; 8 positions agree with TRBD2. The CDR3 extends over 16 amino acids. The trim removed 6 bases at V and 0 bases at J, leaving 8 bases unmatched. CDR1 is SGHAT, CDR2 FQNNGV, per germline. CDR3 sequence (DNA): TGTGCCAGCAGGGGGGAACTAGCGGTTAGCACAGATACGCAGTATTTT. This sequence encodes CASRGELAVSTDTQYF. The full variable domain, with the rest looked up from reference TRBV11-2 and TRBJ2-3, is EAGVAQSPRYKIIEKRQSVAFWCNPISGHATLYWYQQILGQGPKLLIQFQNNGVVDDSQLPKDRFSAERLKGVDSTLKIQPAKLEDSAVYLCASRGELAVSTDTQYFGPGTRLTVL.

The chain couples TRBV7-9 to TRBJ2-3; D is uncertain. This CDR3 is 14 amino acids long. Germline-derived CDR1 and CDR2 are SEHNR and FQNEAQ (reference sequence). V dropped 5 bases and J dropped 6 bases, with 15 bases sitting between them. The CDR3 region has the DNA TGTGCCAGCAGCCCCCCCTCTGCGGCGGATACGCAGTATTTT. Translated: CASSPPSAADTQYF.

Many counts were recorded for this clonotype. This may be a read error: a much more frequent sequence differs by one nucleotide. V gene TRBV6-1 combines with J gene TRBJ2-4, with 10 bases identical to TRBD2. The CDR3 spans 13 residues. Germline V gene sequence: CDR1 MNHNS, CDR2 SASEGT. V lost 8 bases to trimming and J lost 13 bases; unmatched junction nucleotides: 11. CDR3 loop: CASGSSGSHEQYF. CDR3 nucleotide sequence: TGTGCCAGCGGGTCTAGCGGGAGCCATGAGCAGTACTTC.

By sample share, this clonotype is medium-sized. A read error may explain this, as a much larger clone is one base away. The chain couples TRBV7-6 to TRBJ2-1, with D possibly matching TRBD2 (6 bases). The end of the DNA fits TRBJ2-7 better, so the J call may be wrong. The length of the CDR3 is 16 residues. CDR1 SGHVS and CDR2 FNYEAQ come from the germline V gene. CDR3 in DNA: TGTGCCAGCAGCTTTTTAACGGGAGACTCCTACAATGAGCAGTACTTC. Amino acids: CASSFLTGDSYNEQYF.

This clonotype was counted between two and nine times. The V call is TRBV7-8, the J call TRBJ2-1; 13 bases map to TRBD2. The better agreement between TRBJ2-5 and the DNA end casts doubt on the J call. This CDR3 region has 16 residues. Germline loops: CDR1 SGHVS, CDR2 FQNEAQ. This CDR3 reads CASSSPGLAGRETQYF. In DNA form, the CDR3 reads TGTGCCAGCAGCTCGCCGGGACTAGCGGGGAGGGAGACCCAGTACTTC.

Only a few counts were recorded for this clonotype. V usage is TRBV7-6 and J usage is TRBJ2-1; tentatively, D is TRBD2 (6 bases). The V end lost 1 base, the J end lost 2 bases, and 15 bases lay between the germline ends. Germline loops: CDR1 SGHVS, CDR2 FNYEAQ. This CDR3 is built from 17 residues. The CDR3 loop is CASSLEGTSIPYNEQFF. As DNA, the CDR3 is TGTGCCAGCAGCTTAGAAGGAACTAGCATCCCCTACAATGAGCAGTTCTTC.

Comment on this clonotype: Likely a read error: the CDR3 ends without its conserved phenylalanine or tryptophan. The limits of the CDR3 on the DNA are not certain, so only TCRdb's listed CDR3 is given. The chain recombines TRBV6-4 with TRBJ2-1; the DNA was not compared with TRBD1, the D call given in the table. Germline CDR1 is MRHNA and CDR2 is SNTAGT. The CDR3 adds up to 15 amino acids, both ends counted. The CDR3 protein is CASKSGHNYEQYFGN.